The 9 T cell receptor beta chains reported below all come from one sample, sequenced in a study of vaccination effects on CD4 cells after COVID-19. TCRdb keeps only in-frame clones here, not all; method: immunoSEQ multiplex PCR. The data contain under 50,000 clones, about 80% of them singletons. These TCRs are of unknown antigen specificity. Under the ViraFEST assay, PBMC were stimulated with viral peptide pools so that antigen-specific CD4+ T cells expanded. Sequencing was performed afterwards. With more than 9 days of culture completed, CD4+ T cells were isolated. BNT162b2 vaccine or mRNA-1273 vaccine was given to participants in two doses. The sequenced sample was CD4+ T cells from PBMCs cultured with HCoV-NL63 spike peptides, obtained after COVID-19 vaccination. The receptors originated from a human donor who received a COVID-19 vaccine. Some clones in this sample may be carry-over from other donors' samples.

The chain has TRBV2 and TRBJ2-5, with a weak D call TRBD1 (5 bases). There are 14 residues in the CDR3. Trimming stripped 3 bases from V and 5 bases from J, with 13 bases between. Germline V gives CDR1 SNHLY, CDR2 FYNNEI. The CDR3 loop is CASSESRVGETQYF. CDR3 nucleotide sequence: TGTGCCAGCAGTGAGTCCAGGGTCGGGGAGACCCAGTACTTC.

This clone was picked up one time. This chain links TRBV18 with TRBJ1-2, with D maybe TRBD1 (5 bases). Trimming took off 3 bases at V and 4 bases at J, with 9 bases between the two ends. Germline V lookup: CDR1 KGHSH, CDR2 LQKENI. This CDR3 has 13 residues. The CDR3 spells CASSPSGTYGYTF. The CDR3 DNA sequence: TGTGCCAGCTCACCGTCAGGGACCTATGGCTACACCTTC.

The chain recombines TRBV6-5 with TRBJ2-5; 8 nucleotides agree with TRBD1. After removal of 9 bases from V and 5 bases from J, the junction contained 5 bases not matched to a gene. This CDR3 contains 12 residues. Germline V gives CDR1 MNHEY, CDR2 SVGAGI. CDR3 protein: CASRTGGETQYF. CDR3 bases: TGTGCCAGTCGTACAGGGGGGGAGACCCAGTACTTC.

The genes are TRBV7-2 and TRBJ2-1, with unresolved D. The CDR3 runs 14 residues. The V end was cut by 2 bases, the J end by 2 bases, with 7 bases between. CDR1 is SGHTA and CDR2 is FQGNSA in the germline V gene. The CDR3 loop reads CASSLTRTYNEQFF. CDR3 nucleotide sequence: TGTGCCAGCAGCTTAACCCGCACCTACAATGAGCAGTTCTTC.

The chain uses TRBV21-1 and TRBJ2-2; the D call in the table, TRBD1, was not verified against the DNA. TRBV21-1 is assigned pseudogene status. The CDR3 runs 15 residues. CDR3 in amino acids: CASSKVAENTGELFF. The CDR3 DNA sequence: TGTGCCAGCAGCAAAGTTGCAGAGAACACCGGGGAGCTGTTTTTT.

The table lists this clone with a count of one. The chain uses TRBV5-1 and TRBJ1-6; perhaps TRBD1 as D (6 bases). Trimming took 4 bases from V and 5 from J, leaving 10 bases between them. Germline CDR1 and CDR2: SGHRS and YFSETQ. The CDR3 is 14 amino acids. In DNA form, the CDR3 reads TGCGCCAGCAGCCTCAGGGGCGATAATTCACCCCTCCACTTT. It codes for CASSLRGDNSPLHF.

This chain uses TRBV4-2 with TRBJ1-5, with a tentative D call TRBD1 (5 bases). This CDR3 has 15 amino acids. The germline gives CDR1 LGHNA, CDR2 YNFKEQ. Trimming pared 0 bases from V and 0 bases from J, leaving 6 bases between. The CDR3 region is CASSQEGDSNQPQHF. CDR3 nucleotides: TGTGCCAGCAGCCAAGAAGGGGATAGCAATCAGCCCCAGCATTTT.

This chain joins TRBV27 and TRBJ1-6; D gene ambiguous. Germline values: CDR1 MNHEY, CDR2 SMNVEV (reference sequence). V gave up 5 bases and J gave up 8 bases, with 10 bases separating them. The CDR3 has 13 residues. The CDR3 spells CASSTNIYSPLHF. CDR3 in DNA: TGTGCCAGCAGTACAAATATCTATTCACCCCTCCACTTT.

In this sample, this clone turned up once. V usage is TRBV7-8 and J usage is TRBJ1-1; no definite D call. Germline CDR1 reads SGHVS; CDR2 reads FQNEAQ. V was trimmed by 5 bases and J by 10 bases, leaving 20 bases between them. The CDR3 runs to 14 residues. The CDR3 sequence is CASSQMAATEGAFF. The CDR3 DNA sequence: TGTGCCAGCAGCCAAATGGCCGCAACTGAGGGAGCTTTCTTT.